This T cell receptor beta chain appears in the sequencing data of a study of memory CD4+ T cells and cytomegalovirus serostatus (dated by TCRdb to about 2019). About the investigation overall: The cohort comprised around 35 healthy Belgian adults, 9 CMV seropositive and 24 CMV seronegative. To replicate a published TCR-based CMV serostatus classifier, the study sequenced CD4+ memory TCRbeta repertoires from a Belgian cohort whose cytomegalovirus serostatus was known.

About this clone itself: Its specific antigen is unknown. Within one base of it there is no much larger clone, and no base qualities were kept.

Single viable CD3+CD4+CD8-CD45RO+ cells were sorted as memory CD4+ T cells on a FACSAria II. CMV serostatus was determined using a Roche Elecsys assay that detects serum IgG against CMV pp150, pp28, p38 and p52. Once the samples were thawed, total CD4+ T cells were enriched through positive selection using CD4 magnetic microbeads. Samples originated from another study that specifically interrogated the CD4+ T cell memory repertoire. Peripheral blood mononuclear cells were isolated and cryopreserved according to standard operating procedures, and serum was stored at -80 degrees C. The staining relied on CD3-PerCP (BW264/56), CD4-APC (RPA-T4), CD45RO-PE (UCHT1) and CD8-Pacific Orange (3B5) antibodies, and Sytox blue was used to exclude non-viable cells. Genomic DNA was extracted from sorted cells with the Quick-DNA Microprep Kit. TCRbeta DNA was amplified with the immunoSEQ hsTCRbeta kit following the manufacturer's protocol. TCRbeta libraries were sequenced on an Illumina MiSeq instrument. On the authors' methods: Once out-of-frame sequences had been removed, about 2,000,000 distinct TCRbeta sequences were left, which works out to an average of roughly 64,000 per individual. Each individual was scored using the number of some 150 previously reported CMV-associated TCRbeta sequences that the individual carried and the total number of productive distinct TCRbeta sequences. A beta-binomial model was reimplemented in Python, and scikit-learn random forests with default parameters were trained on data from the US cohort. Classifier performance on the Belgian cohort was summarized as median AUC with percentile confidence intervals calculated over 10,000 bootstrap iterations. In TCRdb, the immuneACCESS table is reduced to in-frame sequences with V and J assigned. These tables do not hold every clone; where another copy was compared, an unresolved V gene accounts for under half, and the others remain unexplained. The V and J calls and the clone size are those of that table, but D and trimming were determined from the DNA. The sample data list about 40,000 clones, and roughly three quarters of these were observed just once. The ten largest account for around 0.5% of the sample.

The paper's findings and limits, for the study overall: Among the 150 to 200 previously reported CMV-associated TCRbeta sequences, 65 to 85 showed up in the CD4+ memory repertoires, with each one found in between one and five individuals. The results were interpreted as suggesting that the CMV-associated TCR signature is largely present in the CD4+ memory repertoire. For predicting CMV serostatus, the median bootstrapped AUC was approximately 0.95 using the original framework and 0.91 using a US-trained random forest. A median bootstrapped AUC of around 0.95 with a 95% CI of 0.76-1.00 was achieved on the Belgian cohort by the original-framework classifier. Only CD4+CD45RO+ memory cells were sequenced, unlike the original study, which covered naive and memory CD4+ and CD8+ populations.

From the cysteine through the phenylalanine, the CDR3 covers 14 amino acids. Here the CDR3 DNA is all that survives: 42 bases in frame from base 1. V and J lose 5 bases and 15 bases, and a span of 20 bases separates them. The CDR1 and CDR2 encoded by the germline V gene are LGHNA and YNFKEQ. Sequenced material: memory CD4+ T cells from blood. The rearranged segments are TRBV4-2 and TRBJ1-6; the D segment could be TRBD1, given 5 matching bases. The clonotype originates from an adult in good health and CMV-seronegative. The sequence in DNA is TGTGCCAGCAGCTCACGCGGGACGGCCGGGCGCCTCCACTTT. Its product reads: CASSSRGTAGRLHF.